The sequence of this TCR beta chain was determined in a study of CD8 T cells in ankylosing spondylitis. Study results and caveats: Characteristic of ankylosing spondylitis blood, it appeared, was a TCR beta motif comprising roughly 8 highly homologous variants. Disease-linked clones were found to be CD8+ and relatively rare in peripheral blood. Some of these motif variants have turned up before, in reports on reactive arthritis synovial fluid and blood. Enrichment of disease-linked clones was reportedly significant in matched ankylosing spondylitis synovial fluid.

Germline V CDR1 and CDR2: MNHNS, SASEGT. The CDR3 contains 14 residues. V lost 6 bases to trimming and J lost 3 bases, with 15 bases between them. Only a few counts were recorded for this clonotype. Its matching antigen is unknown. In making TCR beta libraries, quantitative 5'-RACE with molecular barcodes was used. TCRdb fed the 5' RACE reads into MiXCR, producing one record per CDR3 protein. The table lists under 450,000 distinct CDR3 sequences, roughly 15% of them singletons, with approximately 1% in the top ten. The V and J genes are TRBV6-1 and TRBJ2-7, with D tentatively TRBD1 (5 bases). The sequence was obtained from a male donor with ankylosing spondylitis. Sequencing used blood, either unsorted or a sorted T cell fraction (not recorded which). The CDR3 sequence is CASRPGSGNYEQYF. DNA of the CDR3: TGTGCCAGCAGGCCAGGGTCTGGTAACTACGAGCAGTACTTC.